The present T cell receptor (beta chain) was sequenced within a study of blood T cell repertoires in COVID-19. Study information: COVID-19 samples, acute and convalescent, were from the United States, Italy and Spain. The cDNA or gDNA used as material had been derived from T cells, B-cell-depleted T cells, or PBMCs.

Here immunoSEQ multiplex PCR was the method, and the copy in TCRdb shows in-frame clones only, minus some. The data show around 86,000 clones, with around 87% seen just once and approximately 8% held by the top ten. The V end lost 0 bases, the J end lost 4 bases, and 7 bases lay between the germline ends. Germline assignment: CDR1 SGHRS and CDR2 YFSETQ. CDR3 size: 14 residues. This TCR derives from a human donor with acute or convalescent COVID-19. The donor label of this sample is uncertain. Specimen: peripheral blood. The genes are TRBV5-1 and TRBJ2-2; D not resolved. The CDR3, as DNA: TGCGCCAGCAGCTTGGCCCTATTCACCGGGGAGCTGTTTTTT. Encoded protein: CASSLALFTGELFF.